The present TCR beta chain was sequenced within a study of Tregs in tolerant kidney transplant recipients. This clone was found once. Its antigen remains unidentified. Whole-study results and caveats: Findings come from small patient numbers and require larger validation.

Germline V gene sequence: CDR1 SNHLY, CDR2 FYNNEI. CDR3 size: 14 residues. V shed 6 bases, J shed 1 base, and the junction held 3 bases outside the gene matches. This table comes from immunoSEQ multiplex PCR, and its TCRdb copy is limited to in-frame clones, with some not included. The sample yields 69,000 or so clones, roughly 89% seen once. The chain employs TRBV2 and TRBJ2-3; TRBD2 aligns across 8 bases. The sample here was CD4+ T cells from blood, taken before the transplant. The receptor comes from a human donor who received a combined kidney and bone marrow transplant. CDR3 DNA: TGTGCCAGCAGAGCGGGAGTTGGCACAGATACGCAGTATTTT. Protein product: CASRAGVGTDTQYF.